Presented here are 27 T cell receptor beta chains from one specimen sequenced in a study of T cells in Graves' hyperthyroidism and ophthalmopathy. The CDR3 regions of TCR beta were amplified from RNA transcripts. HTBI primers were employed in a first-round RT-PCR of the TCR CDR3. A single record per CDR3 protein comes from TCRdb applying MiXCR to the multiplex PCR reads. The sample has fewer than 650,000 distinct CDR3 sequences, about 14% seen once. The sample was blood. The receptor set was obtained from a woman aged 30 to 39 with Graves' hyperthyroidism that later progressed to Graves' ophthalmopathy.

This clonotype showed up many times. The rearrangement uses TRBV6-5 and TRBJ2-3; D is ambiguous. CDR1 and CDR2 (germline): MNHEY, SVGAGI. V lost 0 bases, J lost 4 bases, and 8 bases lay in between. CDR3 length: 14 residues. The CDR3, as DNA: TGTGCCAGCAGTTACTCGCCCACTGCAGATACGCAGTATTTT. Translated: CASSYSPTADTQYF.

This clonotype appeared many times. The V call is TRBV27, the J call TRBJ2-3, with TRBD2 matching over 8 bases. V lost 6 bases to trimming and J lost 2 bases; unmatched junction nucleotides: 7. Germline values: CDR1 MNHEY, CDR2 SMNVEV (reference sequence). The length of the CDR3 is 15 residues. The CDR3 region has the DNA TGTGCCAGCAGGCTAGCGGGTCAAAACACAGATACGCAGTATTTT. It translates to CASRLAGQNTDTQYF.

This clonotype was observed at least ten times. The chain recombines TRBV30 with TRBJ1-3; unclear D gene. CDR1 is GTSNPN, CDR2 SVGIG, per germline (reference sequence). V was pared by 4 bases and J by 0 bases, with 10 bases between. CDR3 length: 14 residues. The CDR3 region is CAWIGSYSGNTIYF. The CDR3, as DNA: TGTGCCTGGATCGGGTCTTACTCTGGAAACACCATATATTTT.

Here the CDR3 reads CSARPKQVLGNNEQFF. The CDR3 coding sequence is TGCAGTGCTAGGCCGAAACAGGTACTGGGAAACAATGAGCAGTTCTTC. This chain uses TRBV20-1 with TRBJ2-1; D perhaps matches TRBD1 (5 bases). CDR1 and CDR2 (germline): DFQATT, SNEGSKA (reference sequence). With 3 bases removed from V and 5 bases from J, the gap between germline ends came to 20 bases. The CDR3 sequence is 16 residues long.

This clonotype was counted only a few times. The V and J genes are TRBV5-1 and TRBJ1-2; 10 nucleotides agree with TRBD1. This CDR3 has 17 residues. The ends lost 0 bases at V and 0 bases at J; junction bases unmatched: 5. Germline CDR1 is SGHRS and CDR2 is YFSETQ. CDR3 sequence reads: CASSLGDRGPSNYGYTF. CDR3 nucleotide sequence: TGCGCCAGCAGCTTGGGGGACAGGGGCCCCTCTAACTATGGCTACACCTTC.

This clonotype has ten or more counts. The chain links TRBV6-2 or TRBV6-3 to TRBJ2-2; 8 bases are a match to TRBD2. The CDR3 loop spans 15 amino acids. Per the germline V gene, CDR1 is MNHEY and CDR2 is SVGEGT. The V gene end was trimmed by 8 bases and the J gene end by 1 base; junction bases not matched to a gene: 6. The CDR3 DNA reads as TGTGCCAGCGCAATAGCGGGACTGAACACCGGGGAGCTGTTTTTT. It is translated as CASAIAGLNTGELFF.

Ten or more counts support this clonotype. The rearrangement links TRBV12-3 or TRBV12-4 to TRBJ1-1, with no clear D. V dropped 7 bases and J dropped 1 base, with 10 bases sitting between them. This CDR3 is built from 13 residues. The CDR3 here is CASTLMENTEAFF. Written as DNA, the CDR3 is TGTGCCAGCACCTTAATGGAGAACACTGAAGCTTTCTTT.

The V call is TRBV5-6, the J call TRBJ2-2, with D perhaps given as TRBD1 or TRBD2 (5 bases each). Between the trimmed V and J ends, which lost 0 bases and 1 base, there was a span of 13 bases. The CDR3 is 17 residues long. Germline CDR1 is SGHDT and CDR2 is YYEEEE. This CDR3 is CASSLVRDRENTGELFF. CDR3 DNA sequence: TGTGCCAGCAGCTTGGTCAGGGACCGCGAGAACACCGGGGAGCTGTTTTTT. Full variable domain (rest looked up from reference TRBV5-6 and TRBJ2-2): DAGVTQSPTHLIKTRGQQVTLRCSPKSGHDTVSWYQQALGQGPQFIFQYYEEEERQRGNFPDRFSGHQFPNYSSELNVNALLLGDSALYLCASSLVRDRENTGELFFGEGSRLTVL.

The chain has TRBV4-2 and TRBJ1-5; D is unclear. This CDR3 is 16 amino acids long. Germline lookup yields CDR1 LGHNA and CDR2 YNFKEQ. The V gene lost 3 bases and the J gene lost 0 bases, with 12 bases spanning the gap. The CDR3 coding sequence is TGTGCCAGCAGCCACGCCACCTCGGGTAGCAATCAGCCCCAGCATTTT. Residues: CASSHATSGSNQPQHF.

This clonotype was found many times. The genes are TRBV27 and TRBJ2-3; D may be TRBD2 (6 bases). The CDR3 is 16 residues long. Germline V CDR1 and CDR2: MNHEY, SMNVEV (reference sequence). V was clipped by 4 bases and J by 2 bases, with 16 bases between them. This CDR3 reads CASSSSVDRPTDTQYF. CDR3 DNA: TGTGCCAGCAGTTCTAGCGTCGACCGACCCACAGATACGCAGTATTTT.

This chain joins TRBV5-4 and TRBJ2-5, with a possible D match to TRBD1 (5 bases). CDR1 and CDR2 from the germline V gene are SGHNT and YYREEE (reference sequence). This CDR3 has 14 residues. Trimming pared 10 bases from V and 6 bases from J, leaving 22 bases between. CDR3 nucleotides: TGTGCCGGCACGACAGCTCTCTCCGAAAAGACCCAGTACTTC. It is translated as CAGTTALSEKTQYF. Together with reference TRBV5-4 and TRBJ2-5, the CDR3 gives the full variable domain: ETGVTQSPTHLIKTRGQQVTLRCSSQSGHNTVSWYQQALGQGPQFIFQYYREEENGRGNFPPRFSGLQFPNYSSELNVNALELDDSALYLCAGTTALSEKTQYFGPGTRLLVL.

This clonotype was observed a few times. The chain carries TRBV7-9 and TRBJ1-1, with D perhaps TRBD1 (6 bases). Germline-derived CDR1 and CDR2 are SEHNR and FQNEAQ (reference sequence). V lost 2 bases and J 4 bases, leaving 11 bases between the germline ends. The CDR3 totals 14 residues. The CDR3 loop reads CASSLSGDSTEAFF. CDR3 DNA sequence: TGTGCCAGCAGCTTATCAGGGGATAGCACTGAAGCTTTCTTT.

This clonotype was counted ten times or more. The V and J genes are TRBV6-1 and TRBJ2-7; the D gene is possibly TRBD2 (6 bases). The V end was cut by 6 bases, the J end by 7 bases, with 16 bases between. This CDR3 comprises 13 residues. Germline V gene sequence: CDR1 MNHNS, CDR2 SASEGT. CDR3 region: CASSRGLQLEQYF. As DNA, the CDR3 is TGTGCCAGCAGCCGGGGACTCCAGTTGGAGCAGTACTTC.

The chain couples TRBV7-9 to TRBJ2-6; D gene uncertain. V lost 5 bases, J lost 0 bases, and 8 bases lay in between. The CDR3 runs to 15 residues. The V gene's germline CDR1 is SEHNR and CDR2 FQNEAQ (reference sequence). This CDR3 reads CASSGEVSGANVLTF. CDR3 coding DNA: TGTGCCAGCAGCGGCGAAGTCTCTGGGGCCAACGTCCTGACTTTC.

In this sample, this clonotype turned up many times. V is TRBV20-1 and J is TRBJ2-1; 10 nucleotides agree with TRBD2. The CDR3 spans 14 residues. V lost 6 bases, J lost 5 bases, and 7 bases stayed unmatched. CDR1 DFQATT and CDR2 SNEGSKA come from the germline V gene (reference sequence). The CDR3 DNA reads as TGCAGTGCGCGTCGACTAGCGGGTGACAATGAGCAGTTCTTC. This gives the protein CSARRLAGDNEQFF.

V usage is TRBV19 and J usage is TRBJ1-5; 9 bases match TRBD1. The germline V gene has CDR1 LNHDA and CDR2 SQIVND (reference sequence). The length of the CDR3 is 15 residues. Trimming at V came to 8 bases and at J to 4 bases, leaving 9 bases not matched to a gene. This CDR3 is CASGGQGTRNQPQHF. The CDR3 bases are TGTGCCAGTGGCGGACAGGGGACGAGGAATCAGCCCCAGCATTTT.

The chain uses TRBV18 and TRBJ2-2, with D maybe TRBD1 (5 bases). The CDR3 is 15 residues long. V lost 1 base, J lost 6 bases, and 12 bases lay in between. The germline V gene encodes CDR1 KGHSH and CDR2 LQKENI. CDR3 nucleotides: TGTGCCAGCTCACCACGACAGTACGATGCCGGGGAGCTGTTTTTT. Amino acid sequence: CASSPRQYDAGELFF.

V usage is TRBV30 and J usage is TRBJ1-1; 9 nucleotides align to TRBD1. CDR3 length: 13 amino acids. Germline loops: CDR1 GTSNPN, CDR2 SVGIG (reference sequence). After removal of 3 bases from V and 10 bases from J, the junction contained 9 bases not matched to a gene. CDR3 region: CAWRSKQGAVAFF. Here the CDR3 DNA reads TGTGCCTGGAGGAGTAAACAGGGGGCGGTAGCTTTCTTT.

With regard to this clonotype: This may arise from a read error, as a much more abundant clone is one base away. DNA for the CDR3: TGTGCCAGCAGCCAAGATCGAGGAACGGGAGGAACCGCGCAGTACTTC. Protein sequence: CASSQDRGTGGTAQYF. This chain connects TRBV4-2 to TRBJ2-7; 7 positions agree with TRBD2. CDR1 is LGHNA, CDR2 YNFKEQ, per germline. This CDR3 is built from 16 residues. V shed 0 bases and J 9 bases; nucleotides not matched to a gene: 14.

The chain combines TRBV6-1 with TRBJ2-3; D is ambiguous. The CDR3 extends over 12 amino acids. Germline assignment: CDR1 MNHNS and CDR2 SASEGT. V lost 7 bases to trimming and J lost 5 bases, with 10 bases between them. The CDR3 spells CASKTNGDTQYF. The CDR3 DNA sequence: TGTGCCAGCAAAACGAACGGAGATACGCAGTATTTT.

V usage is TRBV20-1 and J usage is TRBJ1-5, with 7 bases lining up with TRBD1. Germline CDR1 DFQATT, CDR2 SNEGSKA (reference sequence). The V and J ends lost 3 bases and 2 bases, in that order; junction bases with no gene match: 4. This CDR3 region has 14 residues. Written as DNA, the CDR3 is TGCAGTGCTAGCGCCGGGACAGGCAATCAGCCCCAGCATTTT. Residues: CSASAGTGNQPQHF.

This clonotype was seen a handful of times. The chain uses TRBV7-9 and TRBJ1-1; D is uncertain. The CDR3 sequence is 14 residues long. V was clipped by 5 bases and J by 0 bases, with 10 bases between them. Germline assignment: CDR1 SEHNR and CDR2 FQNEAQ (reference sequence). CDR3 in amino acids: CASSRSRVNTEAFF. The CDR3 DNA follows: TGTGCCAGCAGCCGGTCTCGGGTGAACACTGAAGCTTTCTTT.

The chain links TRBV7-2 to TRBJ2-4, with 9 bases lining up with TRBD1. The CDR3 spans 16 residues. Germline-derived CDR1 and CDR2 are SGHTA and FQGNSA. V lost 4 bases, J lost 9 bases, and 13 bases stayed unmatched. The CDR3 is CASSSQGAGQLGIQYF. CDR3 coding DNA: TGTGCCAGCAGCTCACAGGGGGCGGGGCAATTAGGCATTCAGTACTTC. Combining the CDR3 with reference TRBV7-2 and TRBJ2-4 gives the whole variable domain GAGVSQSPSNKVTEKGKDVELRCDPISGHTALYWYRQSLGQGLEFLIYFQGNSAPDKSGLPSDRFSAERTGGSVSTLTIQRTQQEDSAVYLCASSSQGAGQLGIQYFGAGTRLSVL.

The gene calls are TRBV30 and TRBJ2-7, with D unclear. This CDR3 is 15 amino acids long. Trimming shortened V by 6 bases and J by 3 bases, and 21 bases separated the two germline ends. The germline CDR1 and CDR2 sequences are GTSNPN and SVGIG (reference sequence). The CDR3 DNA reads TGTGCCTGCGGCCATGGACCGCTACGCCTCTACGAGCAGTACTTC. It specifies CACGHGPLRLYEQYF.

This clonotype was found many times. The chain links TRBV6-5 to TRBJ1-5; D not certain. The length of the CDR3 is 13 residues. Trimming cost V 2 bases and J 9 bases, with 11 bases left between them. The germline CDR1 and CDR2 sequences are MNHEY and SVGAGI. The CDR3 loop is CASSYASFGPQHF. The CDR3, as DNA: TGTGCCAGCAGTTACGCCAGTTTTGGGCCCCAGCATTTT.

V gene TRBV29-1 combines with J gene TRBJ2-3; 7 positions agree with TRBD1. The CDR3 has 14 residues. The germline gives CDR1 SQVTM, CDR2 ANQGSEA. After removal of 8 bases from V and 4 bases from J, the junction contained 12 bases not matched to a gene. This CDR3 is CSSWGQGVADTQYF. The DNA for the CDR3 is TGCAGCTCATGGGGGCAGGGGGTCGCAGATACGCAGTATTTT.

This clonotype occurred many times. V usage is TRBV2 and J usage is TRBJ1-2; a weak D match, TRBD1 (5 bases). This CDR3 has 13 residues. CDR1 is SNHLY, CDR2 FYNNEI, per germline. The ends were cut back, 6 bases at V and 3 bases at J, with 11 bases in the middle. The CDR3 here is CASRDDSYYGYTF. The CDR3 DNA is TGTGCCAGCAGAGACGACAGCTACTATGGCTACACCTTC.